This record covers a single T cell receptor beta chain. This sample was included in a study of blood T cell repertoires in COVID-19. TCRdb's table, derived via immunoSEQ multiplex PCR, lists solely in-frame clones and lacks some. The table lists fewer than 110,000 clones, about 89% of them singletons. The CDR3 totals 12 residues. Trimming took off 5 bases at V and 5 bases at J, with 10 bases between the two ends. CDR1 and CDR2 (germline): SGHTA, FQGNSA. Sequenced sample: peripheral blood. The V call is TRBV7-2, the J call TRBJ2-7, with D possibly TRBD1 on 5 matching bases. This TCR came from a woman in her 30s with acute or convalescent COVID-19. CDR3 sequence (DNA): TGTGCCAGCAGCAGGACATACCACGAGCAGTACTTC. Translating gives CASSRTYHEQYF.